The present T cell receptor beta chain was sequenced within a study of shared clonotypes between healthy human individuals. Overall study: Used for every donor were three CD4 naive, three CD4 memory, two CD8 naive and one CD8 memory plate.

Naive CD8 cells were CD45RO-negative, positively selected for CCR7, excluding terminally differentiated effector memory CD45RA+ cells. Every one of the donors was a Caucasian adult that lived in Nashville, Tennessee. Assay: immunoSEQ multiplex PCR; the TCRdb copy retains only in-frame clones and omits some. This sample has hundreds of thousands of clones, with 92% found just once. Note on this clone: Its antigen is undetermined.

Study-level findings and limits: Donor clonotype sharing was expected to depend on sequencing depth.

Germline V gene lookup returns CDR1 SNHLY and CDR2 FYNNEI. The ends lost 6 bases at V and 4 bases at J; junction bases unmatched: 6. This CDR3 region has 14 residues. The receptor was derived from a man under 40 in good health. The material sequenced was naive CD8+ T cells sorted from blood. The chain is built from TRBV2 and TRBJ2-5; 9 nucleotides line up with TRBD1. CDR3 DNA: TGTGCCAGCAGCAACAGGGGGCTGATAGAGACCCAGTACTTC. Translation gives CASSNRGLIETQYF.